These 5 T cell receptor beta chains share one sample of origin, sequenced in a study of T cells in localized non-small cell lung cancer. Assay: immunoSEQ multiplex PCR; the TCRdb copy retains only in-frame clones and omits some. The sample contains more than 20,000 clones, 65% to 90% of which appear only once. The source material was peripheral blood, sampled before any cancer treatment. The receptors were gathered from a female donor of 60 years or more with stage I lung adenocarcinoma.

This clone was observed a handful of times. The gene calls are TRBV29-1 and TRBJ1-2; D is unresolved. Trimming shortened V by 7 bases and J by 2 bases, and 11 bases separated the two germline ends. The CDR3 loop spans 12 amino acids. The germline V gene has CDR1 SQVTM and CDR2 ANQGSEA. CDR3 amino acids: CSARIYNYGYTF. The CDR3, as DNA: TGCAGCGCCCGGATCTACAACTATGGCTACACCTTC.

This clone showed up just a few times. The chain employs TRBV29-1 and TRBJ1-1; D gene ambiguous. Between the trimmed V and J ends, which lost 3 bases and 1 base, there was a span of 9 bases. Germline assignment: CDR1 SQVTM and CDR2 ANQGSEA. CDR3 length: 13 residues. The CDR3 DNA reads TGCAGCGTTGATAGCCAGTCGAACACTGAAGCTTTCTTT. Encoded protein: CSVDSQSNTEAFF.

The chain carries TRBV19 and TRBJ1-6; a weak D match, TRBD1 (5 bases). V was cut by 5 bases and J by 2 bases, with 13 bases left in between. The germline V gene has CDR1 LNHDA and CDR2 SQIVND (reference sequence). CDR3 size: 16 residues. CDR3 protein: CASSPGGTPYNSPLHF. The CDR3, as DNA: TGTGCCAGTAGTCCCGGAGGGACCCCCTATAATTCACCCCTCCACTTT.

The chain carries TRBV6-1 and TRBJ2-1; D possibly corresponds to TRBD2 (7 bases). CDR1 and CDR2 from the germline V gene are MNHNS and SASEGT. CDR3 size: 16 residues. V shed 0 bases and J shed 5 bases, with 14 bases lying between them. The CDR3 region is CASSEARRGRNNEQFF. The CDR3 DNA follows: TGTGCCAGCAGTGAAGCGAGGCGGGGGCGCAACAATGAGCAGTTCTTC.

The chain recombines TRBV19 with TRBJ1-1, with D hard to call. The length of the CDR3 is 12 residues. The germline CDR1 and CDR2 sequences are LNHDA and SQIVND (reference sequence). V lost 5 bases to trimming and J lost 3 bases, with 7 bases between them. CDR3 DNA: TGTGCCAGTAGTTCCCTCTACACTGAAGCTTTCTTT. This encodes CASSSLYTEAFF.